These T cell receptor beta chains were read from a single sample in a study of radiotherapy plus CTLA-4 blockade in lung cancer. Sequencing used immunoSEQ multiplex PCR; TCRdb keeps in-frame clones, though not all of them. The table lists approximately 52,000 clones, roughly 77% of them singletons, with over 2% in the top ten. The sequencing here drew on peripheral blood, taken from a patient treated with radiotherapy plus ipilimumab. These receptors were obtained from a human donor with non-small cell lung cancer whose response to radiotherapy plus ipilimumab could not be evaluated. CDR3s leave out the opening cysteine and the closing phenylalanine or tryptophan. The order of the fields is CDR3 protein, V gene.

CDR3: ASSPDRVHEQY
V: TRBV18

CDR3: ASSLQGQGTQY
V: TRBV2

CDR3: ASSSGTSGSSEQF
V: TRBV7-9

CDR3: ASSFRKREFETQY
V: TRBV28

CDR3: ASSPISGEPTDTQY
V: TRBV5-4

CDR3: ASSRADRGRETQY
V: TRBV5-1

CDR3: AEGVAGGELF
V: TRBV30

CDR3: ASSPPTGVTYNEQF
V: TRBV18

CDR3: ATARQATYEQY
V: TRBV15

CDR3: ASSPTGGQSYGYT
V: TRBV6-6

CDR3: ASRTPLGRVGSEGNTIY
V: TRBV19

CDR3: ASSFTTGDTEAF
V: TRBV7-2

CDR3: ASSPPSNLLSGNTIY
V: TRBV18

CDR3: ASSPTQGTEKLF
V: TRBV6-1

CDR3: ASGQGGEKLF
V: TRBV2

CDR3: ASSPLGQGNTGELF
V: TRBV27

CDR3: ASSLRAGFGYEQY
V: TRBV7-3

CDR3: ASSTQGALTEAF
V: TRBV6-6

CDR3: ASSQALTGVEETQY
V: TRBV4-3

CDR3: ASSSRGQLTDTQY
V: TRBV5-1

CDR3: ASSHPDGTGELF
V: TRBV4-2

CDR3: ASSQASGLTEAF
V: TRBV4-1

CDR3: ASSLARAGEQY
V: TRBV11-2

CDR3: ASSLRSGSIYEQY
V: TRBV28

CDR3: ASSQTGGGYGYT
V: TRBV28

CDR3: ASSRPGQQNTEAF
V: TRBV7-8

CDR3: SAAGQGDGYT
V: TRBV29-1

CDR3: ASRIRQADTQY
V: TRBV6-1